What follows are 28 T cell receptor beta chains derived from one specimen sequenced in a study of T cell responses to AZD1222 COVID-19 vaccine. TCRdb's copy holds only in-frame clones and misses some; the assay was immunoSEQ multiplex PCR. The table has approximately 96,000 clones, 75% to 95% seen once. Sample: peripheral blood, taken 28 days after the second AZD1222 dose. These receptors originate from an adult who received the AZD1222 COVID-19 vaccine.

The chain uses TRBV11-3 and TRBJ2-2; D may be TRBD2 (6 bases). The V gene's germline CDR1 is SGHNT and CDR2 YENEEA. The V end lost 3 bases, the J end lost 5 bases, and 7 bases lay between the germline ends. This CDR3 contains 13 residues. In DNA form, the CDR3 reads TGTGCCAGCAGCTTCGGGGGTACCGGGGAGCTGTTTTTT. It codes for CASSFGGTGELFF.

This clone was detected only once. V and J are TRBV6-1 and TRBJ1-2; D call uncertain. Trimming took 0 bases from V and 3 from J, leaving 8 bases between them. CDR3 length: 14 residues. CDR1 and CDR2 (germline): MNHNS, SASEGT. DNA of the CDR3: TGTGCCAGCAGTGAAGCCCACAGCGACTATGGCTACACCTTC. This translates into CASSEAHSDYGYTF.

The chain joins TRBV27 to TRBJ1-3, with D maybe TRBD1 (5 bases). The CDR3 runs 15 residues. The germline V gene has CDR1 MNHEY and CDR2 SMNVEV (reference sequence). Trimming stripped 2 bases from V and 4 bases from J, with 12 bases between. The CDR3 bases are TGTGCCAGCAGTTTAGTTCGGGGCTCGGGAAACACCATATATTTT. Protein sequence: CASSLVRGSGNTIYF.

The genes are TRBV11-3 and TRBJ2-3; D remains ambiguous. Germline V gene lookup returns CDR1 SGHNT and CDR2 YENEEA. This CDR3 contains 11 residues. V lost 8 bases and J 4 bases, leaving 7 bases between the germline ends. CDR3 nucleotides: TGTGCCAGCGGCACAGCAGATACGCAGTATTTT. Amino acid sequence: CASGTADTQYF. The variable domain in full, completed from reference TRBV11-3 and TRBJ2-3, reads EAGVVQSPRYKIIEKKQPVAFWCNPISGHNTLYWYLQNLGQGPELLIRYENEEAVDDSQLPKDRFSAERLKGVDSTLKIQPAELGDSAVYLCASGTADTQYFGPGTRLTVL.

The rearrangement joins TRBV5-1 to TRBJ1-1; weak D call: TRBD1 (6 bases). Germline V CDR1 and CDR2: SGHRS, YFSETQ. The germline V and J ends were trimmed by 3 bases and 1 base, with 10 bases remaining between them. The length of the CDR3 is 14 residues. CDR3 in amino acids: CASSSDRSNTEAFF. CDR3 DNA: TGCGCCAGCAGCTCGGACAGATCGAACACTGAAGCTTTCTTT.

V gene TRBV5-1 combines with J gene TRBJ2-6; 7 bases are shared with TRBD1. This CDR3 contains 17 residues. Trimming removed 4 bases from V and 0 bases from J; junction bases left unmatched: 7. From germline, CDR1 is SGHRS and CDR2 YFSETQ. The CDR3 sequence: CASSRQGQLSGANVLTF. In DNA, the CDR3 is TGCGCCAGCAGCCGACAGGGACAGCTCTCTGGGGCCAACGTCCTGACTTTC.

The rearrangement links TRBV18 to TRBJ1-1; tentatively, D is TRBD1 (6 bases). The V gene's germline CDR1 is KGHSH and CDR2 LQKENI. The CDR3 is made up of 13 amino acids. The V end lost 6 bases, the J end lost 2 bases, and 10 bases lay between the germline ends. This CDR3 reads CASSRTVNTEAFF. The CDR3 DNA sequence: TGTGCCAGCTCGCGGACAGTAAACACTGAAGCTTTCTTT.

The CDR3 DNA follows: TGTGCCAGCAGCGACACCGGGGAGCTGTTTTTT. Protein: CASSDTGELFF. The chain uses TRBV6-2 or TRBV6-3 and TRBJ2-2; D is uncertain. Trimming removed 6 bases from V and 3 bases from J, with 2 bases in between. This CDR3 is built from 11 residues. CDR1 MNHEY and CDR2 SVGEGT come from the germline V gene.

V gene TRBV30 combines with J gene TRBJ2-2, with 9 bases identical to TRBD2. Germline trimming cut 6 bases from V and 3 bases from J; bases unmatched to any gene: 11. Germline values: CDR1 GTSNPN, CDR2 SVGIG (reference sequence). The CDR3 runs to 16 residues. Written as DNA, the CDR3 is TGTGCCTGCACCCCGGGACTAGCCTGGCACACCGGGGAGCTGTTTTTT. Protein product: CACTPGLAWHTGELFF.

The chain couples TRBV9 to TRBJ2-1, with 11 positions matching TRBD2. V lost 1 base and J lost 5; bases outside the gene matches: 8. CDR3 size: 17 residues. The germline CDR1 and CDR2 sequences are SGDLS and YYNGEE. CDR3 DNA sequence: TGTGCCAGCAGCGTAATTAGCGGGAGGGCCAAGAACAATGAGCAGTTCTTC. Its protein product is CASSVISGRAKNNEQFF.

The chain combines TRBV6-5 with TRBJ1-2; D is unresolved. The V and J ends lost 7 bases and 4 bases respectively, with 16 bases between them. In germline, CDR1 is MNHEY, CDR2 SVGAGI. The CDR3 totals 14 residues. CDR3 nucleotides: TGTGCCAGCACCTGGACTCAGGAGGGCTATGGCTACACCTTC. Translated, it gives CASTWTQEGYGYTF.

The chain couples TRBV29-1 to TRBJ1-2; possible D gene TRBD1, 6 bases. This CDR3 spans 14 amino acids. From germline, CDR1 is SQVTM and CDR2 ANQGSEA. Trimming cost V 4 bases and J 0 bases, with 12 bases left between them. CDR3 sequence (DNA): TGCAGCGTTGTGACAGGACTAACTAACTATGGCTACACCTTC. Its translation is CSVVTGLTNYGYTF.

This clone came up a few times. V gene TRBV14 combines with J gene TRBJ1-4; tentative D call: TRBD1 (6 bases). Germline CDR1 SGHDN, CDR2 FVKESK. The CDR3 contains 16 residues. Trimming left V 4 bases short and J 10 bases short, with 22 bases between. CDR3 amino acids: CASSPPSQGRPGKLFF. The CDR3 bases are TGTGCCAGCAGCCCCCCTAGCCAGGGGAGGCCCGGAAAACTGTTTTTT.

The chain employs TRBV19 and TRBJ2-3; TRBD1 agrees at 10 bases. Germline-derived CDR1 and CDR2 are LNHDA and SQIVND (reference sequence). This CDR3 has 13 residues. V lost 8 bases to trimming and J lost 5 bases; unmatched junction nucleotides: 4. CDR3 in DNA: TGTGCCAGTCGGGACAGGGGTCAAGATACGCAGTATTTT. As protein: CASRDRGQDTQYF.

As DNA, the CDR3 is TGCGCCAGCAGCTTATCGCTAGCGGGAGATACGCAGTATTTT. This gives the protein CASSLSLAGDTQYF. The V call is TRBV5-1, the J call TRBJ2-3; TRBD2 matches at 8 bases. The junction had 4 bases not matched to a gene; V was cut back by 2 bases and J by 5 bases. Germline CDR1 reads SGHRS; CDR2 reads YFSETQ. The CDR3 runs 14 residues.

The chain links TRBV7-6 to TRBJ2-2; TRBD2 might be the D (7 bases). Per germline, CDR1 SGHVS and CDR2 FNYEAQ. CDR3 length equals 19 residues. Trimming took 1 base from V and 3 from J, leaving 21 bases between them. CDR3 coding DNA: TGTGCCAGCAGCTTAGTCATCGGGGGGCGCGGAGGCGACACCGGGGAGCTGTTTTTT. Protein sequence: CASSLVIGGRGGDTGELFF.

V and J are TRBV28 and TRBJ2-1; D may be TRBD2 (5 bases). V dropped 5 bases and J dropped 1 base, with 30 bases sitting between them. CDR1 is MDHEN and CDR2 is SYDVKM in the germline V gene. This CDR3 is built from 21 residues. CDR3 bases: TGTGCCAGCAGTAAACCCGTTTTGAGAGGGCTGATCGAATCTTCCTACAATGAGCAGTTCTTC. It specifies CASSKPVLRGLIESSYNEQFF.

The CDR3: CASSSSRDRGGRNTEAFF. The DNA for the CDR3 is TGCGCCAGCAGCTCGTCCCGGGACAGGGGTGGAAGAAACACTGAAGCTTTCTTT. The genes are TRBV5-1 and TRBJ1-1; 10 bases agree with TRBD1. Germline V gene data show CDR1 as SGHRS and CDR2 as YFSETQ. CDR3 length: 18 amino acids. With 3 bases clipped from V and 2 bases from J, the junction kept 13 bases outside the gene matches.

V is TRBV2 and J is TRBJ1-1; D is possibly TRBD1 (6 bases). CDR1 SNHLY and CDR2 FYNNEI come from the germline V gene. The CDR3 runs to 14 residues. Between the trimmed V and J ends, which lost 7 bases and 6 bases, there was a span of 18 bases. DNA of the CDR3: TGTGCCAGCACTGGACAGTCGAGAGGCGCTGAAGCTTTCTTT. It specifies CASTGQSRGAEAFF.

CDR3 sequence reads: CASSYSGTGGKSEQFF. CDR3 coding DNA: TGTGCCAGCAGTTACTCAGGGACAGGGGGAAAATCTGAGCAGTTCTTC. V gene TRBV6-5 combines with J gene TRBJ2-1, with 11 bases fitting TRBD1. V was pared by 0 bases and J by 9 bases, with 7 bases of the junction left unmatched. CDR3 length: 16 amino acids. The germline V gene has CDR1 MNHEY and CDR2 SVGAGI.

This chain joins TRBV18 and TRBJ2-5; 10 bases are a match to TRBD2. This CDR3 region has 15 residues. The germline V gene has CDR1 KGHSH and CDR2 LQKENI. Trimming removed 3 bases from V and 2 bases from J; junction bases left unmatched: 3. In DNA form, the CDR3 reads TGTGCCAGCTCACCCCAGCGGGGGGGACAAGAGACCCAGTACTTC. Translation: CASSPQRGGQETQYF.

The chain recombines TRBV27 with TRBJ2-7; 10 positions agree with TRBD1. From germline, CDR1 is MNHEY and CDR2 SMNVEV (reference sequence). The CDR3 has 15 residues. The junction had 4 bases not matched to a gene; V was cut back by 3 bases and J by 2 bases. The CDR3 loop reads CASSFGGTGAYEQYF. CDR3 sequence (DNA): TGTGCCAGCAGTTTCGGGGGGACAGGGGCCTACGAGCAGTACTTC.

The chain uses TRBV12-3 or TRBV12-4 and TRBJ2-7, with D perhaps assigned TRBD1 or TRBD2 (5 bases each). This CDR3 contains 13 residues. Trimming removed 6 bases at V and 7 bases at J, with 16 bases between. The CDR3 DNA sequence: TGTGCCAGCAGCCCCCCCTGGGGGTCTGAGCAGTACTTC. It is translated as CASSPPWGSEQYF.

In nucleotides, the CDR3 is TGTGCCAGCTCACCAGGGGACAGGGGGGCCTACAATGAGCAGTTCTTC. It codes for CASSPGDRGAYNEQFF. The rearrangement joins TRBV18 to TRBJ2-1; TRBD1 aligns across 11 bases. Germline V gene sequence: CDR1 KGHSH, CDR2 LQKENI. Trimming cost V 2 bases and J 2 bases; bases outside gene matches: 2. This CDR3 comprises 16 residues. Variable domain in full (rest from reference TRBV18 and TRBJ2-1): NAGVMQNPRHLVRRRGQEARLRCSPMKGHSHVYWYRQLPEEGLKFMVYLQKENIIDESGMPKERFSAEFPKEGPSILRIQQVVRGDSAAYFCASSPGDRGAYNEQFFGPGTRLTVL.

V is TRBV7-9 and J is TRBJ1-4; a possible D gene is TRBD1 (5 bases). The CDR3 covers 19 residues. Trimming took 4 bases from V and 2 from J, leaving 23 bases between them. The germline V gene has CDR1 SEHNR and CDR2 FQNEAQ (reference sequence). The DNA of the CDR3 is TGTGCCAGCAGCTCCGTCCCGGGACGGAAACGGGGGACTAATGAAAAACTGTTTTTT. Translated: CASSSVPGRKRGTNEKLFF.

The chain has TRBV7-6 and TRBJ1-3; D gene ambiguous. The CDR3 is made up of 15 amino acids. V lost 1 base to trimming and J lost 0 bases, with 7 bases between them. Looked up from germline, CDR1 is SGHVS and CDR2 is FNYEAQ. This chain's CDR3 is CASSLDEGSGNTIYF. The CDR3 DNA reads TGTGCCAGCAGCTTAGATGAGGGCTCTGGAAACACCATATATTTT.

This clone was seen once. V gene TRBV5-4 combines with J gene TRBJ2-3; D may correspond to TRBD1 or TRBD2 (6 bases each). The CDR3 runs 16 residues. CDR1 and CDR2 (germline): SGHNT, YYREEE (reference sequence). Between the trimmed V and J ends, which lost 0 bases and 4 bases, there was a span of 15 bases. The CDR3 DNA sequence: TGTGCCAGCAGCTTGGGGGGCAGGGGAGGATCAGATACGCAGTATTTT. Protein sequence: CASSLGGRGGSDTQYF.

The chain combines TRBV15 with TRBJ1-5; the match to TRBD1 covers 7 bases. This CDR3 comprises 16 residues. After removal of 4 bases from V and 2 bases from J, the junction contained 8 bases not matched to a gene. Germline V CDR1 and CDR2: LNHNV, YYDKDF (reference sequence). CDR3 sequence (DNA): TGTGCCACCAGCACTGTAGACAGGGAAGGCAATCAGCCCCAGCATTTT. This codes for CATSTVDREGNQPQHF.